This note documents a single TCR beta chain sequence. With 3 bases removed from V and 10 bases from J, the gap between germline ends came to 13 bases. CDR1 is SGHVS and CDR2 is FNYEAQ in the germline V gene. This CDR3 contains 13 residues. 60 Vbeta and 13 Jbeta primers were used in PCR. Generated by immunoSEQ multiplex PCR, the TCRdb table keeps only in-frame clones and is missing some. The sample includes 95,000 to 150,000 clones, around 66% of them seen just once. These data originate in a study of cytomegalovirus exposure and HLA in healthy donors. The origin of this receptor is a woman aged 40 to 50 in good health and CMV-seropositive. Sequences were obtained from PBMCs. The chain combines TRBV7-6 with TRBJ2-1; TRBD1 might be the D (6 bases). CDR3 loop: CASSFGQQTEQFF. The CDR3 DNA follows: TGTGCCAGCAGCTTTGGACAGCAGACAGAGCAGTTCTTC.